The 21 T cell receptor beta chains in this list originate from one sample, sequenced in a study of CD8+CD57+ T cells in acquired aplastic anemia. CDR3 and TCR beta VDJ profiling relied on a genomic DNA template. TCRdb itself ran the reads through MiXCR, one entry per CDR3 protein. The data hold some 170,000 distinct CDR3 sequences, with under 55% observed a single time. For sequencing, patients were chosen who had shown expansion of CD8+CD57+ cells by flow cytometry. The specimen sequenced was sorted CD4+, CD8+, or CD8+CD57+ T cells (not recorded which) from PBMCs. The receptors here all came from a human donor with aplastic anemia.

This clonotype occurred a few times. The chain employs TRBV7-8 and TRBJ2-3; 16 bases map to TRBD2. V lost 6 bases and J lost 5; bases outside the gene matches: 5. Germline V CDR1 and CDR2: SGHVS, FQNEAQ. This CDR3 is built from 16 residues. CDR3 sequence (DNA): TGTGCCAGCAGGATCGGGACTAGCGGGGGGGAAGATACGCAGTATTTT. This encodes CASRIGTSGGEDTQYF.

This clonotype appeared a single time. The CDR3 DNA reads TGTGCCAGCAGCTTATCAGGAACCACCGGGGAGCTGTTTTTT. It encodes CASSLSGTTGELFF. The V gene is TRBV7-9, the J gene TRBJ2-2; D is unresolved. Germline CDR1 and CDR2: SEHNR and FQNEAQ (reference sequence). V was trimmed by 2 bases and J by 4 bases, leaving 8 bases between them. The CDR3 length is 14 residues.

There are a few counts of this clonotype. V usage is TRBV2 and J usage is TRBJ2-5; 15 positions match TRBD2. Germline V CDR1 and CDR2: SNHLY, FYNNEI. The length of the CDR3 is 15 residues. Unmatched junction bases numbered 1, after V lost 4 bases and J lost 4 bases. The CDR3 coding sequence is TGTGCCAGCAGTGCGGGACTAGCGGGGGGAGAGACCCAGTACTTC. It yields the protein CASSAGLAGGETQYF.

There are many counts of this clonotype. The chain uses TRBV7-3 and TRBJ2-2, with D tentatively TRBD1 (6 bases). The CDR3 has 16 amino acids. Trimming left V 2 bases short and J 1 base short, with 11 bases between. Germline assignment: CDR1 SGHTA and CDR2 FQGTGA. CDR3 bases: TGTGCCAGCAGCTTAGAAGGGGGAATGAACACCGGGGAGCTGTTTTTT. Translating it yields CASSLEGGMNTGELFF.

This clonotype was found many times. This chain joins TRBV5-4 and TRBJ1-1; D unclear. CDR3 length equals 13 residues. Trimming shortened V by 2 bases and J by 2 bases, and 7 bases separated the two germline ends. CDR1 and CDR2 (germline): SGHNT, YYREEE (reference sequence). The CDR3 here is CASSFQVNTEAFF. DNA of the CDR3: TGTGCCAGCAGCTTCCAGGTAAACACTGAAGCTTTCTTT.

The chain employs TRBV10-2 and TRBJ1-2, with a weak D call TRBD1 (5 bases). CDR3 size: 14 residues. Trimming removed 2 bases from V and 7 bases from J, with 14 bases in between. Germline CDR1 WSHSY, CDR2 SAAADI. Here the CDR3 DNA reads TGCGCCAGCAGTGAGGTAGGGGAGGGCCGTGGCTACACCTTC. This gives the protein CASSEVGEGRGYTF.

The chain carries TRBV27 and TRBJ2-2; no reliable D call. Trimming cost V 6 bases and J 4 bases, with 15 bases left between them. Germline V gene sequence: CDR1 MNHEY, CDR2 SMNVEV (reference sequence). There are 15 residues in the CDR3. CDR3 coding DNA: TGTGCCAGCAGCCAAGGGCTACGAAGCACCGGGGAGCTGTTTTTT. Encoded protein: CASSQGLRSTGELFF.

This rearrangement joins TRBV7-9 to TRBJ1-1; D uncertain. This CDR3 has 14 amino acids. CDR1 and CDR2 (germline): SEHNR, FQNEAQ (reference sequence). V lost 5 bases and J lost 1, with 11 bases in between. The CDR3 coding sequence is TGTGCCAGCAGCCGAATCGAGGGGAACACTGAAGCTTTCTTT. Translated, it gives CASSRIEGNTEAFF.

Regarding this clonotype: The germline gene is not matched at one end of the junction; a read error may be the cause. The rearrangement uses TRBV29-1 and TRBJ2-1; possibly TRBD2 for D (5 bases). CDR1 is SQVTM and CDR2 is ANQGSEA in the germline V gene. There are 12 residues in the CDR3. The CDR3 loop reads CSPRHDYNEQFF. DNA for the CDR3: TGCAGCCCGAGACACGACTACAATGAACAGTTCTTC.

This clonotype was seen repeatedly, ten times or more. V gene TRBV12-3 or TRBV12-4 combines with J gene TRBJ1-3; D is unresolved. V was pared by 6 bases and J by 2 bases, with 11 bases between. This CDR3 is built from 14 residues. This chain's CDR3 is CASRMSGTGNTIYF. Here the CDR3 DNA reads TGTGCCAGCAGAATGAGTGGGACTGGAAACACCATATATTTT.

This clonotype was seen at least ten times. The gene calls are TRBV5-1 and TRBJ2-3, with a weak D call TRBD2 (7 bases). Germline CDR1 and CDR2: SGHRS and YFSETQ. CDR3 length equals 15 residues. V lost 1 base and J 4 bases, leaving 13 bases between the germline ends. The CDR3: CASSLFQGRADTQYF. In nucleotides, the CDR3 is TGCGCCAGCAGCTTGTTCCAGGGGAGGGCAGATACGCAGTATTTT.

The DNA of the CDR3 is TGCGCCAGCAGCCAAGGAGCACAGGGGGCTAGCGAGCAGTACTTC. Protein sequence: CASSQGAQGASEQYF. This chain joins TRBV4-1 and TRBJ2-7; the match to TRBD1 covers 9 bases. The CDR3 sequence is 15 residues long. V gave up 1 base and J gave up 6 bases; unmatched junction bases: 7. Germline V lookup: CDR1 MGHRA, CDR2 YSYEKL.

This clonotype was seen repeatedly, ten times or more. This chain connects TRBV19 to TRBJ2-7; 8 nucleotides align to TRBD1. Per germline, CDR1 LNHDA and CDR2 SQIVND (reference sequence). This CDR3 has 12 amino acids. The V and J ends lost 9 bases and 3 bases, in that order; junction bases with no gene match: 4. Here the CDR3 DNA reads TGTGCCAGCGGGGACAGGAACTACGAGCAGTACTTC. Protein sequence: CASGDRNYEQYF. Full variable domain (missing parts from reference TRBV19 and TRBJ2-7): DGGITQSPKYLFRKEGQNVTLSCEQNLNHDAMYWYRQDPGQGLRLIYYSQIVNDFQKGDIAEGYSVSREKKESFPLTVTSAQKNPTAFYLCASGDRNYEQYFGPGTRLTVT.

The CDR3 coding sequence is TGTGCCAGCAGCTTAACGGGAAGAGGTAGTATCTTCTCACCCCTCCACTTT. Translating gives CASSLTGRGSIFSPLHF. The chain joins TRBV7-3 to TRBJ1-6; D unresolved. CDR3 size: 17 residues. V gave up 0 bases and J gave up 10 bases, with 19 bases separating them. Looked up from germline, CDR1 is SGHTA and CDR2 is FQGTGA. Filled out from reference TRBV7-3 and TRBJ1-6, the complete variable domain reads GAGVSQTPSNKVTEKGKYVELRCDPISGHTALYWYRQSLGQGPEFLIYFQGTGAADDSGLPNDRFFAVRPEGSVSTLKIQRTERGDSAVYLCASSLTGRGSIFSPLHFGNGTRLTVT.

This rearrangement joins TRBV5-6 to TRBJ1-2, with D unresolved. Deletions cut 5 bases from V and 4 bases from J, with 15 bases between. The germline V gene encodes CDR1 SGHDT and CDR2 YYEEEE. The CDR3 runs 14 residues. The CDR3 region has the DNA TGTGCCAGCAGGCCCTCCTTCGACATCTATGGCTACACCTTC. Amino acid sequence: CASRPSFDIYGYTF.

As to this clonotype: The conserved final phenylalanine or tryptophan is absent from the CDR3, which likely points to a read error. CDR3 in DNA: TGTGCCAGCAGCGTGGGACAGGGGGCGGGCGGCTACACCTCC. Encoded protein: CASSVGQGAGGYTS. The chain is built from TRBV5-6 and TRBJ1-2; TRBD1 matches 12 bases. After removal of 4 bases from V and 8 bases from J, the junction contained 6 bases not matched to a gene. The CDR3 length is 14 residues. Germline CDR1 and CDR2: SGHDT and YYEEEE.

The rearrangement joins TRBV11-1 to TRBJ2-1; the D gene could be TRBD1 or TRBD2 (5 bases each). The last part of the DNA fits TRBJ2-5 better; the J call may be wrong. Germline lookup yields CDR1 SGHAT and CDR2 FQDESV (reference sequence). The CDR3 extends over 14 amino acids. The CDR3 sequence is CASSLGGFPETQYF. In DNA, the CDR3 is TGTGCCAGCAGCTTAGGGGGGTTCCCAGAGACCCAGTACTTC.

The CDR3 DNA reads as TGTGCCAGCAGCTTAGCCGTCACAGATACGCAGTATTTT. This translates into CASSLAVTDTQYF. J is TRBJ2-3 and V is TRBV11-2; D remains unclear. The CDR3 has 13 residues. V lost 1 base, J lost 2 bases, and 4 bases lay in between. Germline V gene data show CDR1 as SGHAT and CDR2 as FQNNGV.

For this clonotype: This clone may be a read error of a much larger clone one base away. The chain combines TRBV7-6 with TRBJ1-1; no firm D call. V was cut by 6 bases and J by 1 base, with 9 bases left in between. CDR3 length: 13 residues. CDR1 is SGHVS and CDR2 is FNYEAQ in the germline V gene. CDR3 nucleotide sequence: TGTGCCAGCAGTTTATGCGAGAACACTGAAGCTTTCTTT. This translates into CASSLCENTEAFF. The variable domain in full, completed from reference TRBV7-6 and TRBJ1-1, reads GAGVSQSPRYKVTKRGQDVALRCDPISGHVSLYWYRQALGQGPEFLTYFNYEAQQDKSGLPNDRFSAERPEGSISTLTIQRTEQRDSAMYRCASSLCENTEAFFGQGTRLTVV.

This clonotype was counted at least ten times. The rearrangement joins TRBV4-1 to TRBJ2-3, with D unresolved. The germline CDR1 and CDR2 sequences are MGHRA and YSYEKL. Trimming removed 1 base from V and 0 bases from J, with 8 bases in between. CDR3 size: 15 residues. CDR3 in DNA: TGCGCCAGCAGCCAAGTTGCAGCTAGCACAGATACGCAGTATTTT. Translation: CASSQVAASTDTQYF.

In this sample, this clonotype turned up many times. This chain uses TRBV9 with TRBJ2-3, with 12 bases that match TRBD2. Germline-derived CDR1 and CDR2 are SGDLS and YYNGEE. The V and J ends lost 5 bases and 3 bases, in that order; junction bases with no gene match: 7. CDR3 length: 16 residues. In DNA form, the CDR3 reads TGTGCCAGCAGTCCCCCTAGCGGGGGGGGGACAGATACGCAGTATTTT. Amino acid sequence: CASSPPSGGGTDTQYF.